The present T cell receptor (beta chain) was sequenced within a study of T cell clusters in autoimmune cytopenias. Turning to the study itself: Per sample, median TRB depth was approximately 48,000 reads, yielding a median 2,350 distinct clonotypes.

TRB rearrangements were amplified by touch-down multiplex PCR with mixed TRB-A/B primers. For each CDR3 protein, TCRdb gives one entry from its re-call of the multiplex PCR reads, without DNA. Reported are fewer than 5,500 distinct CDR3 sequences; the ten largest clones contain roughly 57%. Each sample's input was approximately 270 ng genomic DNA, some 38,000 genome equivalents. This CDR3 has 11 amino acids. Per the germline V gene, CDR1 is GTSNPN and CDR2 is SVGIG (reference sequence). These records were also assigned to another study, of T cell repertoires in aging, cancer and after chemotherapy. Per that study: Over several months to years, re-sampled healthy donor repertoires clearly shared clones. Median generation probability rose over the chemotherapy interval in each cancer cohort, suggesting rebound thymic output.

The chain combines TRBV30 with TRBJ2-7; the TCRdb call, TRBD1, lacks DNA for checking. The sequence came from a human donor in good health. The source material was peripheral blood. The CDR3 is CAWGHAHEQYF.